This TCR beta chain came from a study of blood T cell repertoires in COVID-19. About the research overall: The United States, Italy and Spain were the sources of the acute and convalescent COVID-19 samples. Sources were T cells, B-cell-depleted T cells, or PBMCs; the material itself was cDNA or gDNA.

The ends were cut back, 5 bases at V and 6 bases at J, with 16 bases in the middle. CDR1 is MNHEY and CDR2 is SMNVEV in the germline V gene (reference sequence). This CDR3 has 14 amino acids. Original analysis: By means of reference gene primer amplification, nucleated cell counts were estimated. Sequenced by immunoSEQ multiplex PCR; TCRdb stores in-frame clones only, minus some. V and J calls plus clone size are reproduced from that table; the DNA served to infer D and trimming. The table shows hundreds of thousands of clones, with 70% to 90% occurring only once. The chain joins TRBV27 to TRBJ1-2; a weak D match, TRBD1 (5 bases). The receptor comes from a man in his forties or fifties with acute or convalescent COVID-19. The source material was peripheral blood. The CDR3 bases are TGTGCCAGCAGTCCCCAGGGTTTTGGAAATGGCTACACCTTC. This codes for CASSPQGFGNGYTF.